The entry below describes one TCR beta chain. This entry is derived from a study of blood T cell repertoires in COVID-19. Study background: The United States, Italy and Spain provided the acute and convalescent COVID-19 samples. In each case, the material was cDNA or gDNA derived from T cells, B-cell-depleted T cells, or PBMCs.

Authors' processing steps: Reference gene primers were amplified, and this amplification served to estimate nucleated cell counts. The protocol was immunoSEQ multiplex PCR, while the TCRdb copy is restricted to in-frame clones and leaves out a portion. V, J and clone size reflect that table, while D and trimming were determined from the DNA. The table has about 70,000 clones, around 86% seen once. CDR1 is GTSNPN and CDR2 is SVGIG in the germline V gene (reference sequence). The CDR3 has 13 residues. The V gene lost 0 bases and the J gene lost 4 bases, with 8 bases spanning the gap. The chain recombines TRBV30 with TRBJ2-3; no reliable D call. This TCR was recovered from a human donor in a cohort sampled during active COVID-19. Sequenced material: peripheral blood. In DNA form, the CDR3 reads TGTGCCTGGAGTGTATCCCAGGCAGATACGCAGTATTTT. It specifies CAWSVSQADTQYF.